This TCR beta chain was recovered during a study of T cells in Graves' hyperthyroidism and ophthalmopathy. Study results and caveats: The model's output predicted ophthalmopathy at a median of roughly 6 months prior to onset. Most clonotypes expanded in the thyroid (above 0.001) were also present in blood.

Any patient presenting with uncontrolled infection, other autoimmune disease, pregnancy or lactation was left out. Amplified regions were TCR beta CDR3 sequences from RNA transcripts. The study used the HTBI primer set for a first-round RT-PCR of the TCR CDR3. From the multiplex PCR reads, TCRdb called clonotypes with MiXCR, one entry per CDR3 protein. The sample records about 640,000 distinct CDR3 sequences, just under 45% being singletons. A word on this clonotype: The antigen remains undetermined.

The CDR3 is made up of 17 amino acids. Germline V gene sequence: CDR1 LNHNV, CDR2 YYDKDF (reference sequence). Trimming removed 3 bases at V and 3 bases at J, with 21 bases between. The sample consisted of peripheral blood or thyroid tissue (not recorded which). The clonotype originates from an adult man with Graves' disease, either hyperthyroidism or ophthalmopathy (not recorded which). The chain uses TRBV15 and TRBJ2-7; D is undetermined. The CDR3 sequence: CATSRILDDIGGYEQYF. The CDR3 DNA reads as TGTGCCACCAGCAGGATTCTGGACGATATTGGTGGCTACGAGCAGTACTTC.